These T cell receptor beta chains were read from a single sample in a study of T cell responses to AZD1222 COVID-19 vaccine. Generated by immunoSEQ multiplex PCR, the TCRdb table keeps only in-frame clones and is missing some. This sample yields 120,000 or so clones, of which around 86% are seen a single time; approximately 1.2% belongs to the top ten. Sequenced material: peripheral blood, taken on day 0 of AZD1222 vaccination. The receptors shown here come from an adult in good health. Both conserved end residues are part of each CDR3. Each record gives: J gene, D gene, V gene, clone size, CDR3 protein, CDR3 DNA. D genes are given only for firm matches. A row's size may be missing; if present it is once, few, many or a size class.

TRBJ1-2 | TRBD1 | TRBV6-5 | . | CASSYSGQGPRGGYTF | TGTGCCAGCAGTTACTCGGGACAGGGGCCCCGGGGTGGCTACACCTTC
TRBJ2-7 | TRBD2 | TRBV5-1 | . | CASSSGLAGGYEQYF | TGCGCCAGCAGCTCTGGACTAGCGGGGGGCTACGAGCAGTACTTC
TRBJ2-7 | . | TRBV7-2 | . | CASSRSHGFYEQYF | TGTGCCAGCAGCCGGAGCCATGGATTCTACGAGCAGTACTTC
TRBJ1-1 | . | TRBV19 | . | CASSTKQGMNTEAFF | TGTGCCAGTAGTACGAAACAGGGCATGAACACTGAAGCTTTCTTT
TRBJ1-2 | . | TRBV18 | few | CASSPGAGVNYGYTF | TGTGCCAGCTCTCCGGGGGCAGGTGTTAACTATGGCTACACCTTC
TRBJ2-3 | TRBD2 | TRBV20-1 | . | CSASNPSGGTDTQYF | TGCAGTGCTAGTAATCCTAGCGGGGGGACAGATACGCAGTATTTT
TRBJ1-5 | TRBD1 | TRBV19 | once | CASSRDRVSRQPQHF | TGTGCCAGTAGTCGGGACAGGGTTTCGCGACAGCCCCAGCATTTT
TRBJ1-1 | TRBD1 | TRBV6-5 | many | CASRKTGGPEAFF | TGTGCCAGCAGGAAGACAGGGGGCCCTGAAGCTTTCTTT
TRBJ2-1 | . | TRBV6-1 | few | CASSESLNYNEQFF | TGTGCCAGCAGTGAATCACTTAATTACAATGAGCAGTTCTTC
TRBJ1-2 | . | TRBV12-3/TRBV12-4 | . | CASSLRVNYGYTF | TGTGCCAGCAGTTTAAGGGTAAACTATGGCTACACCTTC